The next 17 T cell receptor beta chains were all read from a single sample in a study of T cells after yellow fever vaccination (dated by TCRdb to the late 2010s). Library preparation was by 5' RACE. This sample was sequenced with an Illumina NovaSeq 6000. TCRdb cleaned the public reads at Q25 with fastp, built clones with MiXCR and kept in-frame beta chains. All rows with the same CDR3 protein become a single entry with the most common DNA and genes. The sample table shows 300,000 to 350,000 distinct CDR3 sequences, and around 4.3% are seen once. Clones ranked in the top ten supply 19% of the sample. This specimen's treatment or condition label, interpreted: live attenuated yellow fever vaccine strain. The sample was PBMCs, taken 15 days after the yellow fever booster vaccination. The receptors stem from a man aged 18 to 35 who received the YFV17D yellow fever vaccine.

This clonotype was picked up many times. The chain has TRBV15 and TRBJ2-3; no firm D call. V dropped 0 bases and J dropped 2 bases, with 9 bases sitting between them. Germline V gives CDR1 LNHNV, CDR2 YYDKDF (reference sequence). This CDR3 has 15 residues. The CDR3 reads CATSRDGLNTDTQYF. The CDR3 bases are TGTGCCACCAGCAGAGATGGGCTTAACACAGATACGCAGTATTTT. Variable domain in full (rest from reference TRBV15 and TRBJ2-3): DAMVIQNPRYQVTQFGKPVTLSCSQTLNHNVMYWYQQKSSQAPKLLFHYYDKDFNNEADTPDNFQSRRPNTSFCFLDIRSPGLGDTAMYLCATSRDGLNTDTQYFGPGTRLTVL.

The J gene is TRBJ1-1, the V gene TRBV5-1, with TRBD1 matching 7 bases. The CDR3 is 15 residues long. Trimming cost V 4 bases and J 2 bases; bases outside gene matches: 8. Germline-derived CDR1 and CDR2 are SGHRS and YFSETQ. CDR3 coding DNA: TGCGCCAGCAGCACGGAGGGGGCGTTTAACACTGAAGCTTTCTTT. Amino acid sequence: CASSTEGAFNTEAFF.

This clonotype was seen repeatedly, ten times or more. The genes are TRBV5-1 and TRBJ1-1; D uncertain. V dropped 0 bases and J dropped 1 base, with 7 bases sitting between them. Germline CDR1 and CDR2: SGHRS and YFSETQ. The CDR3 length is 14 residues. The CDR3: CASSLGAQNTEAFF. In nucleotides, the CDR3 is TGCGCCAGCAGCTTGGGGGCCCAGAACACTGAAGCTTTCTTT. The full variable domain, its missing parts supplied by reference TRBV5-1 and TRBJ1-1, is KAGVTQTPRYLIKTRGQQVTLSCSPISGHRSVSWYQQTPGQGLQFLFEYFSETQRNKGNFPGRFSGRQFSNSRSEMNVSTLELGDSALYLCASSLGAQNTEAFFGQGTRLTVV.

This sequence joins TRBV6-5 and TRBJ1-4, with D maybe TRBD1 (6 bases). Looked up from germline, CDR1 is MNHEY and CDR2 is SVGAGI. V lost 4 bases, J lost 7 bases, and 19 bases lay in between. The CDR3 runs 16 residues. The CDR3 spells CASSLSDATGLEKLFF. Written as DNA, the CDR3 is TGTGCCAGCAGTTTATCCGACGCGACAGGTCTTGAAAAACTGTTTTTT.

This sequence joins TRBV7-8 and TRBJ2-3, with TRBD2 matching 9 bases. The V gene end was trimmed by 4 bases and the J gene end by 1 base; junction bases not matched to a gene: 6. Germline CDR1 and CDR2: SGHVS and FQNEAQ. The CDR3 is made up of 16 amino acids. The CDR3 spells CASSSQRGARTDTQYF. The CDR3 DNA follows: TGTGCCAGCAGCTCCCAGCGGGGGGCCCGCACAGATACGCAGTATTTT.

This clonotype was detected ten times or more. The DNA for the CDR3 is TGTGCCAGCAGTTACCAGGCAGCCTCTGGAAACACCATATATTTT. Its protein product is CASSYQAASGNTIYF. The chain joins TRBV6-5 to TRBJ1-3; D unresolved. The CDR3 has 15 amino acids. Germline CDR1 and CDR2: MNHEY and SVGAGI. V lost 2 bases to trimming and J lost 0 bases, with 8 bases between them.

There are a few counts of this clonotype. The chain couples TRBV27 to TRBJ1-5, with 9 bases lining up with TRBD1. Per the germline V gene, CDR1 is MNHEY and CDR2 is SMNVEV (reference sequence). The CDR3 extends over 14 amino acids. The V segment lost 4 bases and the J segment 6 bases; nucleotides outside the gene matches: 4. The CDR3 DNA reads TGTGCCAGCAGTTGGGGACAGGGAGGTCAGCCCCAGCATTTT. Translating gives CASSWGQGGQPQHF.

The chain couples TRBV19 to TRBJ2-2, with 7 positions matching TRBD1. Germline CDR1 and CDR2: LNHDA and SQIVND (reference sequence). The CDR3 sequence is 17 residues long. The J segment lost 3 bases and the V segment lost 10 bases, leaving 17 bases of the junction unmatched. In nucleotides, the CDR3 is TGTGCCATCTCGGACGCCACGACAGGGAAGTACACCGGGGAGCTGTTTTTT. Protein sequence: CAISDATTGKYTGELFF.

This clonotype showed up many times. The chain uses TRBV6-2 or TRBV6-3 and TRBJ2-5, with TRBD2 as a possible D gene (5 bases). V was trimmed by 6 bases and J by 3 bases, leaving 8 bases between them. CDR1 MNHEY and CDR2 SVGEGT come from the germline V gene. This CDR3 is built from 12 residues. Here the CDR3 DNA reads TGTGCCAGCAGCCCAGCGGAAGAGACCCAGTACTTC. Protein sequence: CASSPAEETQYF.

The genes are TRBV3-1 and TRBJ2-2, with TRBD2 matching 10 bases. The CDR3 is 16 residues long. Germline-derived CDR1 and CDR2 are LGHDT and YNNKEL (reference sequence). The V segment lost 4 bases and the J segment 6 bases; nucleotides outside the gene matches: 8. The chain's CDR3 is CASSPRSGGASGELFF. CDR3 coding DNA: TGTGCCAGCAGCCCCCGCAGCGGGGGGGCTTCCGGGGAGCTGTTTTTT.

The chain combines TRBV7-2 with TRBJ2-5; tentative D call: TRBD2 (5 bases). Trimming took 5 bases from V and 1 from J, leaving 11 bases between them. This CDR3 region has 14 residues. Germline loops: CDR1 SGHTA, CDR2 FQGNSA. DNA of the CDR3: TGTGCCAGCAGCCCGGGGTTGGTCCAAGAGACCCAGTACTTC. Translation: CASSPGLVQETQYF.

The table lists this clonotype with many counts. The chain couples TRBV20-1 to TRBJ1-5, with TRBD1 identical over 9 bases. From germline, CDR1 is DFQATT and CDR2 SNEGSKA (reference sequence). The CDR3 extends over 14 amino acids. Trimming took 3 bases from V and 5 from J; bases not matched to a gene: 5. CDR3 bases: TGCAGTGCTAGGGGACAGGGCGGCCATCAGCCCCAGCATTTT. Protein sequence: CSARGQGGHQPQHF.

This clonotype was seen many times. This chain connects TRBV6-2 or TRBV6-3 to TRBJ2-5, with 9 bases lining up with TRBD2. Germline V gene lookup returns CDR1 MNHEY and CDR2 SVGEGT. V lost 2 bases and J lost 4; bases outside the gene matches: 11. The CDR3 runs to 17 residues. The CDR3 here is CASSYGPGLAGRETQYF. CDR3 DNA sequence: TGTGCCAGCAGTTACGGCCCAGGGCTAGCGGGGAGAGAGACCCAGTACTTC.

The genes are TRBV4-3 and TRBJ1-2; the D gene is possibly TRBD1 (5 bases). This CDR3 comprises 13 residues. The V gene's germline CDR1 is LGHNA and CDR2 YSLEER. V gave up 4 bases and J gave up 9 bases, with 15 bases separating them. CDR3: CASSPRVEGSYTF. In DNA, the CDR3 is TGCGCCAGCAGCCCTCGGGTTGAGGGGAGCTACACCTTC.

The table lists this clonotype with many counts. This chain uses TRBV5-1 with TRBJ1-4; possible D gene TRBD1, 5 bases. Trimming removed 0 bases at V and 8 bases at J, with 17 bases between. There are 16 residues in the CDR3. CDR1 is SGHRS, CDR2 YFSETQ, per germline. CDR3 loop: CASSLGPLEGNEKLFF. CDR3 bases: TGCGCCAGCAGCTTGGGTCCGCTTGAGGGGAACGAAAAACTGTTTTTT.

This clonotype has a count of ten or more. The chain recombines TRBV10-3 with TRBJ2-5; 7 bases map to TRBD1. V shed 2 bases and J 6 bases; nucleotides not matched to a gene: 3. CDR1 ENHRY and CDR2 SYGVKD come from the germline V gene. CDR3 size: 13 residues. For the CDR3, the DNA is TGTGCCATCAGTGAGGACAGGGATCAGACCCAGTACTTC. This codes for CAISEDRDQTQYF.

This clonotype has at least ten counts. V and J are TRBV20-1 and TRBJ1-1; D unresolved. This CDR3 is built from 15 residues. V lost 0 bases and J 5 bases, leaving 16 bases between the germline ends. Germline values: CDR1 DFQATT, CDR2 SNEGSKA (reference sequence). As DNA, the CDR3 is TGCAGTGCTAGAGATAGTCCCGGGGTCCTAACTGAAGCTTTCTTT. This encodes CSARDSPGVLTEAFF.